A selection of T cell receptor beta chains follows, all from one sample in a study of blood T cell repertoires in COVID-19. Using immunoSEQ multiplex PCR, the repertoire was profiled, and TCRdb retains in-frame clones only, with some absent. The profile shows some 51,000 clones, approximately 90% of them singletons. Sequencing used peripheral blood. Every receptor here comes from a man between 35 and 55 years old with acute or convalescent COVID-19. Each CDR3 is given with its conserved first and last residue. D genes are given only for firm matches. For some rows the clone size is stated as once, few or many, or as a class when expanded; others skip it.

J gene: TRBJ2-6
clone size: -
D gene: -
V gene: TRBV13
CDR3 DNA: TGTGCCAGCACCCTCTCTGGGGCCAACGTCCTGACTTTC
CDR3 protein: CASTLSGANVLTF

J gene: TRBJ2-5
clone size: -
D gene: -
V gene: TRBV11-2
CDR3 DNA: TGTGCCAGCAGCAGACGGACTAGTGTAGGGGGGGAGACCCAGTACTTC
CDR3 protein: CASSRRTSVGGETQYF

J gene: TRBJ2-2
clone size: -
D gene: -
V gene: TRBV7-9
CDR3 DNA: TGTGCCAGCAGCTTCACAGGCGGATACACCGGGGAGCTGTTTTTT
CDR3 protein: CASSFTGGYTGELFF

J gene: TRBJ2-1
clone size: few
D gene: TRBD2
V gene: TRBV24-1
CDR3 DNA: TGTGCCACCAGTGATTTGGCGGGAGGGCCCAATGAGCAGTTCTTC
CDR3 protein: CATSDLAGGPNEQFF

J gene: TRBJ2-1
clone size: once
D gene: TRBD2
V gene: TRBV5-5
CDR3 DNA: TGTGCCAGCAGCTTAGCGGGAACATACAATGAGCAGTTCTTC
CDR3 protein: CASSLAGTYNEQFF

J gene: TRBJ1-2
clone size: -
D gene: -
V gene: TRBV10-2
CDR3 DNA: TGCGCCAGCAGTGAGTCGAGGCAGGGGTTAGGCTACACCTTC
CDR3 protein: CASSESRQGLGYTF

J gene: TRBJ2-3
clone size: -
D gene: -
V gene: TRBV5-4
CDR3 DNA: TGTGCCAGCAGCTTGAGGGGGGGGATAGATACGCAGTATTTT
CDR3 protein: CASSLRGGIDTQYF

J gene: TRBJ1-1
clone size: -
D gene: TRBD1
V gene: TRBV10-3
CDR3 DNA: TGTGCCACCGGGACAGTCTTAATGAACACTGAAGCTTTCTTT
CDR3 protein: CATGTVLMNTEAFF

J gene: TRBJ2-1
clone size: -
D gene: TRBD2
V gene: TRBV9
CDR3 DNA: TGTGCCAGCAGCGTAGGTAGACTAGCGGGAGTTAATGAGCAGTTCTTC
CDR3 protein: CASSVGRLAGVNEQFF

J gene: TRBJ1-5
clone size: few
D gene: TRBD1
V gene: TRBV6-5
CDR3 DNA: TGTGCCAGCAGTCCCTGGACAGGGCAGGGCCAGCCCCAGCATTTT
CDR3 protein: CASSPWTGQGQPQHF

J gene: TRBJ2-3
clone size: -
D gene: TRBD2
V gene: TRBV29-1
CDR3 DNA: TGCAGCGTTGTCGAGCGGGGTACGCAGTATTTT
CDR3 protein: CSVVERGTQYF

J gene: TRBJ2-5
clone size: -
D gene: TRBD1
V gene: TRBV5-1
CDR3 DNA: TGCGCCAGCAGCGGGACAGGTCCTCAAGAGACCCAGTACTTC
CDR3 protein: CASSGTGPQETQYF

J gene: TRBJ1-2
clone size: -
D gene: -
V gene: TRBV6-5
CDR3 DNA: TGTGCTGTGGGCGAGACCTATGGCTACACCTTC
CDR3 protein: CAVGETYGYTF

J gene: TRBJ2-1
clone size: -
D gene: TRBD2
V gene: TRBV5-1
CDR3 DNA: TGCGCCAGCAGCTTGATGAGCGGGAGTACCAATGAGCAGTTCTTC
CDR3 protein: CASSLMSGSTNEQFF

J gene: TRBJ1-1
clone size: once
D gene: -
V gene: TRBV14
CDR3 DNA: TGTGCCAGCAGCCTTACAGGTAACACTGAAGCTTTCTTT
CDR3 protein: CASSLTGNTEAFF

J gene: TRBJ1-6
clone size: -
D gene: -
V gene: TRBV11-3
CDR3 DNA: TGTGCCAGCAGCCCGGGCCTCCCGGGAAATTCACCCCTCCACTTT
CDR3 protein: CASSPGLPGNSPLHF

J gene: TRBJ2-7
clone size: -
D gene: TRBD1
V gene: TRBV30
CDR3 DNA: TGTGCCTGGAGTGTGGGACAGGGACCCTACGAGCAGTACTTC
CDR3 protein: CAWSVGQGPYEQYF

J gene: TRBJ1-3
clone size: -
D gene: -
V gene: TRBV25-1
CDR3 DNA: TGTGCCAGCCAGGAGGCGGGTCAGGGAAACACCATATATTTT
CDR3 protein: CASQEAGQGNTIYF

J gene: TRBJ2-3
clone size: -
D gene: TRBD2
V gene: TRBV4-1
CDR3 DNA: TGCGCCAGCAGCCAAGACCCGTCCCGGCCGGCGGGAGTCGGAGATACGCAGTATTTT
CDR3 protein: CASSQDPSRPAGVGDTQYF

J gene: TRBJ2-7
clone size: -
D gene: -
V gene: TRBV29-1
CDR3 DNA: TGCAGCGTGTCCAGCTCCTACGAGCAGTACTTC
CDR3 protein: CSVSSSYEQYF

J gene: TRBJ1-2
clone size: -
D gene: -
V gene: TRBV27
CDR3 DNA: TGTGCCAGCAGTTTATTTGGAGGGTCACATGGCTACACCTTC
CDR3 protein: CASSLFGGSHGYTF

J gene: TRBJ2-3
clone size: -
D gene: TRBD2
V gene: TRBV5-6
CDR3 DNA: TGTGCCAGCAGCTTGGAACTAGCGGGACTCACAGATACGCAGTATTTT
CDR3 protein: CASSLELAGLTDTQYF

J gene: TRBJ1-3
clone size: -
D gene: -
V gene: TRBV30
CDR3 DNA: TGTGCCTGGAGTCCGTCACTGATCTCTGGAAACACCATATATTTT
CDR3 protein: CAWSPSLISGNTIYF

J gene: TRBJ2-1
clone size: -
D gene: -
V gene: TRBV7-9
CDR3 DNA: TGTGCCAGCAGCTTATACAGGTACAATGAGCAGTTCTTC
CDR3 protein: CASSLYRYNEQFF

J gene: TRBJ1-1
clone size: -
D gene: -
V gene: TRBV7-2
CDR3 DNA: TGTGCCAGCAGCTTTAGGGGGAAGGACACTGAAGCTTTCTTT
CDR3 protein: CASSFRGKDTEAFF

J gene: TRBJ1-5
clone size: -
D gene: -
V gene: TRBV4-1
CDR3 DNA: TGCGCCAGCAGCCGGGTACCCGGGACGGACTATAGCAATCAGCCCCAGCATTTT
CDR3 protein: CASSRVPGTDYSNQPQHF

J gene: TRBJ2-3
clone size: -
D gene: TRBD2
V gene: TRBV24-1
CDR3 DNA: TGTGCCACCAGTGATTCCACCGCTAGCGGAGATACGCAGTATTTT
CDR3 protein: CATSDSTASGDTQYF

J gene: TRBJ2-1
clone size: -
D gene: TRBD2
V gene: TRBV13
CDR3 DNA: TGTGCCAGCAGCTTAGGCGCTAGCGGGAGGGCCGGGGAATACAATGAGCAGTTCTTC
CDR3 protein: CASSLGASGRAGEYNEQFF

J gene: TRBJ1-1
clone size: -
D gene: TRBD1
V gene: TRBV7-2
CDR3 DNA: TGTGCCAGCAGCCCCAGGGGGGAATCTGAAGCTTTCTTT
CDR3 protein: CASSPRGESEAFF

J gene: TRBJ2-6
clone size: -
D gene: -
V gene: TRBV7-2
CDR3 DNA: TGTGCCAGCAGCTCCGACAGGCTTTCTGGGGCCAACGTCCTGACTTTC
CDR3 protein: CASSSDRLSGANVLTF

J gene: TRBJ2-7
clone size: -
D gene: TRBD2
V gene: TRBV7-3
CDR3 DNA: TGTGCCAGCAGCCGGACTAGCGGGCCTTACGAGCAGTACTTC
CDR3 protein: CASSRTSGPYEQYF

J gene: TRBJ2-1
clone size: -
D gene: TRBD2
V gene: TRBV13
CDR3 DNA: TGTGCCAGCAGCCCCGGAGCGGGAGGTTACAATGAGCAGTTCTTC
CDR3 protein: CASSPGAGGYNEQFF

J gene: TRBJ1-5
clone size: few
D gene: TRBD1
V gene: TRBV25-1
CDR3 DNA: TGTGCCAGCAGTGAACAGGGACAGGGGGATCAGCCCCAGCATTTT
CDR3 protein: CASSEQGQGDQPQHF

J gene: TRBJ2-1
clone size: -
D gene: -
V gene: TRBV28
CDR3 DNA: TGTGCCAGCAGTTTTGCAGGGGGGTACAATGAGCAGTTCTTC
CDR3 protein: CASSFAGGYNEQFF

J gene: TRBJ1-6
clone size: -
D gene: TRBD1
V gene: TRBV24-1
CDR3 DNA: TGTGCCACCAGTGATTCAGGGACAGATAATTCACCCCTCCACTTT
CDR3 protein: CATSDSGTDNSPLHF

J gene: TRBJ1-2
clone size: -
D gene: -
V gene: TRBV18
CDR3 DNA: TGTGCCAGCTCACCACCTACTGACATGTACTATGGCTACACCTTC
CDR3 protein: CASSPPTDMYYGYTF

J gene: TRBJ2-1
clone size: -
D gene: TRBD1
V gene: TRBV24-1
CDR3 DNA: TGTGCCACCAGCGATCAGACAGGGGAGAACAATGAGCAGTTCTTC
CDR3 protein: CATSDQTGENNEQFF

J gene: TRBJ2-7
clone size: -
D gene: TRBD1
V gene: TRBV10-1
CDR3 DNA: TGCGCCAGCAGTGGCCAGGGGACAGGAGAGCAGTACTTC
CDR3 protein: CASSGQGTGEQYF

J gene: TRBJ1-4
clone size: -
D gene: -
V gene: TRBV27
CDR3 DNA: TGTGCCAGCAGTTTATCGGCGGTAACTAATGAAAAACTGTTTTTT
CDR3 protein: CASSLSAVTNEKLFF

J gene: TRBJ2-1
clone size: -
D gene: -
V gene: TRBV10-3
CDR3 DNA: TGTGCCATTAGAGAGCGAGGGCGGAAGGATGAGCAGTTCTTC
CDR3 protein: CAIRERGRKDEQFF

J gene: TRBJ1-3
clone size: -
D gene: TRBD1
V gene: TRBV6-5
CDR3 DNA: TGTGCCAGCAGTTCCACGGGACAGTCTGGAAACACCATATATTTT
CDR3 protein: CASSSTGQSGNTIYF

J gene: TRBJ1-5
clone size: -
D gene: -
V gene: TRBV2
CDR3 DNA: TGTGCCAGCAGCAAAGACAGAGTCAATCAGCCCCAGCATTTT
CDR3 protein: CASSKDRVNQPQHF